The sequence of this T cell receptor (beta chain) was determined in a study of blood T cell repertoires in COVID-19. As for the study in general: Sites across the United States, Italy and Spain contributed samples from acute and convalescent COVID-19. The analysed material was cDNA or gDNA that came from T cells, B-cell-depleted T cells, or PBMCs.

The germline V gene encodes CDR1 KGHSH and CDR2 LQKENI. The CDR3 extends over 13 amino acids. V lost 3 bases to trimming and J lost 8 bases, with 13 bases between them. Using immunoSEQ multiplex PCR, the repertoire was profiled, and TCRdb retains in-frame clones only, with some absent. The data show about 41,000 clones, around 90% seen once. The sequence was collected from a man aged 60 to 75 with acute or convalescent COVID-19. Sequencing was done on a sample of peripheral blood. The chain recombines TRBV18 with TRBJ1-1; no reliable D call. The CDR3 coding sequence is TGTGCCAGCTCACCGGGCCTCGTCGGAGAAGCTTTCTTT. Translating it yields CASSPGLVGEAFF.